This is a list of T cell receptor beta chains from one sample in a study of blood T cell repertoires in COVID-19. Method: immunoSEQ multiplex PCR; TCRdb's copy keeps in-frame clones and lacks some. The data show 95,000 to 150,000 clones, around 82% seen once. The sample taken for sequencing was peripheral blood. These receptors were taken from a man aged 25 to 40 with COVID-19, enrolled during active disease. CDR3s include the opening cysteine and the closing phenylalanine or tryptophan. Each record gives: D gene, V gene, clone size, CDR3 length, J gene, CDR3 protein, CDR3 DNA. D genes are given only for firm matches. The size of a clone is reported for some rows only, either as once, few or many, or as a class for expanded clones.

>.|TRBV10-3|.|14|TRBJ1-3
CAISPQGSVNTIYF
TGTGCCATCAGTCCTCAGGGTTCGGTAAACACCATATATTTT
>TRBD1|TRBV11-2|.|14|TRBJ2-7
CASSSGQGGNEQYF
TGTGCCAGCAGCTCCGGACAGGGTGGAAACGAGCAGTACTTC
>TRBD1|TRBV2|few|15|TRBJ1-5
CASRPTTGRRQPQHF
TGTGCCAGCCGCCCTACGACAGGGCGGAGACAGCCCCAGCATTTT
>.|TRBV4-3|.|13|TRBJ2-7
CASSSRRSYEQYF
TGCGCCAGCAGCTCCCGACGGAGCTACGAGCAGTACTTC
>TRBD2|TRBV20-1|.|15|TRBJ2-5
CSASPLGGSKETQYF
TGCAGTGCTAGTCCTTTGGGGGGGAGCAAAGAGACCCAGTACTTC
>.|TRBV2|.|15|TRBJ1-2
CASSEARQTNYGYTF
TGTGCCAGCAGTGAAGCGCGTCAAACTAACTATGGCTACACCTTC
>.|TRBV19|.|11|TRBJ2-1
CASSIGETKFF
TGTGCCAGTAGTATAGGCGAGACTAAGTTCTTC
>TRBD2|TRBV11-3|.|18|TRBJ2-1
CASSLMVAGGPGKHEQFF
TGTGCCAGCAGCTTGATGGTTGCGGGAGGGCCGGGGAAGCATGAGCAGTTCTTC
>.|TRBV19|once|12|TRBJ1-1
CASRVRDTEAFF
TGTGCCAGTAGGGTCAGGGACACTGAAGCTTTCTTT
>TRBD1|TRBV5-1|once|14|TRBJ2-7
CASSLDRGSHEQYF
TGCGCCAGCAGCTTGGACAGGGGTTCCCACGAGCAGTACTTC
>.|TRBV9|once|17|TRBJ1-3
CASSVEAGGFSGNTIYF
TGTGCCAGCAGCGTAGAGGCAGGAGGCTTCTCTGGAAACACCATATATTTT
>.|TRBV20-1|once|11|TRBJ2-7
CSASFGPEQYF
TGCAGTGCTAGTTTTGGGCCCGAGCAGTACTTC
>.|TRBV4-1|.|18|TRBJ2-4
CASSQDPVVTLAKNIQYF
TGCGCCAGCAGCCAAGATCCGGTAGTGACTCTAGCCAAAAACATTCAGTACTTC
>.|TRBV19|.|16|TRBJ1-5
CASSIRGQNDNQPQHF
TGTGCCAGTAGTATTCGGGGACAAAACGACAATCAGCCCCAGCATTTT
>.|TRBV18|once|16|TRBJ1-1
CASSPLAGGPNTEAFF
TGTGCCAGCTCACCCCTAGCCGGCGGGCCGAACACTGAAGCTTTCTTT
>TRBD1|TRBV2|.|15|TRBJ1-4
CASRRPAAGGEKLFF
TGTGCCAGCCGCAGACCTGCGGCAGGGGGTGAAAAACTGTTTTTT
>.|TRBV7-8|few|17|TRBJ1-2
CASSFFGRQKTHYGYTF
TGTGCCAGCAGCTTCTTCGGAAGACAGAAAACCCACTATGGCTACACCTTC
>.|TRBV13|.|11|TRBJ2-2
CASSLRGELFF
TGTGCCAGCAGCTTACGCGGGGAGCTGTTTTTT
>TRBD1|TRBV19|.|15|TRBJ1-1
CASSPHPPGGTEAFF
TGTGCCAGTTCGCCACACCCTCCAGGGGGCACTGAAGCTTTCTTT
>.|TRBV5-1|.|14|TRBJ2-3
CASSLGQDTDTQYF
TGCGCCAGCAGCTTGGGACAAGACACAGATACGCAGTATTTT
>.|TRBV2|.|15|TRBJ1-1
CASTERSAGSTEAFF
TGTGCCAGCACCGAACGGTCGGCAGGGTCCACTGAAGCTTTCTTT
>TRBD1|TRBV24-1|once|16|TRBJ2-1
CATSPTVDRGYNEQFF
TGTGCCACCAGTCCGACAGTAGACAGGGGCTACAATGAGCAGTTCTTC
>.|TRBV5-4|once|13|TRBJ1-2
CASSLGGSYGYTF
TGTGCCAGCAGCTTGGGAGGGAGCTATGGCTACACCTTC
>.|TRBV11-3|.|14|TRBJ2-2
CASSLATYTGELFF
TGTGCCAGCAGCTTAGCTACCTACACCGGGGAGCTGTTTTTT
>TRBD2|TRBV28|.|16|TRBJ2-3
CASSDGGVLSTDTQYF
TGTGCCAGCTCCGACGGGGGGGTACTAAGCACAGATACGCAGTATTTT
>.|TRBV6-6|.|15|TRBJ2-7
CASSYSGTPAYEQYF
TGTGCCAGCAGTTACTCGGGGACACCAGCCTACGAGCAGTACTTC
>.|TRBV15|.|15|TRBJ1-2
CATSRDRDPSYGYTF
TGTGCCACCAGCAGAGACAGGGATCCCTCCTATGGCTACACCTTC
>TRBD2|TRBV27|.|16|TRBJ2-2
CASSLRAGGVRGELFF
TGTGCCAGCAGTTTACGGGCGGGAGGAGTCAGGGGGGAGCTGTTTTTT
>.|TRBV20-1|.|11|TRBJ2-7
CSASTGYEQYF
TGCAGTGCTAGTACAGGGTACGAGCAGTACTTC
>TRBD1|TRBV27|.|14|TRBJ1-1
CASSKTGFGTEAFF
TGTGCCAGCAGTAAGACAGGGTTCGGGACTGAAGCTTTCTTT
>.|TRBV18|.|15|TRBJ1-4
CASSPRGFGDEKLFF
TGTGCCAGCTCACCTCGCGGGTTCGGGGATGAAAAACTGTTTTTT
>.|TRBV11-2|.|13|TRBJ1-5
CASSSRPGQPQHF
TGTGCCAGCAGCTCCCGACCAGGACAGCCCCAGCATTTT
>.|TRBV5-1|.|14|TRBJ1-6
CASRRGLDNSPLHF
TGCGCCAGCAGACGAGGACTTGATAATTCACCCCTCCACTTT
>.|TRBV28|.|15|TRBJ2-3
CASSLWDTRGDTQYF
TGTGCCAGCAGTTTGTGGGACACCCGAGGAGATACGCAGTATTTT
>TRBD2|TRBV4-1|.|17|TRBJ2-7
CASSQEGTSGGAYEQYF
TGCGCCAGCAGCCAAGAGGGTACTAGCGGGGGGGCCTACGAGCAGTACTTC
>.|TRBV6-1|.|14|TRBJ1-1
CASSERSQGFEAFF
TGTGCCAGCAGTGAAAGGTCGCAGGGGTTTGAAGCTTTCTTT
>TRBD2|TRBV5-4|.|13|TRBJ2-7
CASSFAGGPGQYF
TGTGCCAGCAGTTTTGCGGGAGGGCCGGGGCAGTACTTC
>.|TRBV5-1|.|15|TRBJ2-3
CASSLDYRTTDTQYF
TGCGCCAGCAGCTTGGATTACAGGACCACAGATACGCAGTATTTT
>.|TRBV11-1|.|12|TRBJ1-2
CASSNARGGYTF
TGTGCCAGTAGCAACGCTCGGGGTGGCTACACCTTC
>.|TRBV6-5|.|15|TRBJ1-2
CASSYATGLLVGYTF
TGTGCCAGCAGTTACGCAACAGGGTTGTTGGTTGGCTACACCTTC
>.|TRBV7-9|.|15|TRBJ1-2
CASSLPPPGKDGYTF
TGTGCCAGCAGCTTACCACCTCCGGGAAAAGATGGCTACACCTTC
>TRBD2|TRBV9|.|16|TRBJ2-2
CASSPTSGVGSGELFF
TGTGCCAGCAGCCCTACTAGCGGGGTAGGGTCCGGGGAGCTGTTTTTT
>.|TRBV13|.|14|TRBJ2-7
CASNYGTQHYEQYF
TGTGCCAGCAATTACGGGACACAACACTACGAGCAGTACTTC
>.|TRBV4-3|.|15|TRBJ1-1
CASSHSQGQSLEAFF
TGCGCCAGCAGCCACTCACAGGGTCAATCACTTGAAGCTTTCTTT
>.|TRBV19|.|13|TRBJ1-1
CASRLTGNTEAFF
TGTGCCAGTAGGCTGACAGGGAACACTGAAGCTTTCTTT
>TRBD1|TRBV5-6|once|14|TRBJ2-5
CASSPGTGKGAQYF
TGTGCCAGCAGCCCGGGGACAGGGAAGGGGGCCCAGTACTTC
>.|TRBV9|.|14|TRBJ1-3
CASSVAGAGNTIYF
TGTGCCAGCAGCGTAGCAGGGGCTGGAAACACCATATATTTT
>.|TRBV7-9|.|16|TRBJ2-3
CASTFVGAGKADTQYF
TGTGCCAGCACCTTTGTGGGGGCAGGGAAGGCAGATACGCAGTATTTT
>TRBD2|TRBV28|.|16|TRBJ2-1
CASSLKLAAHVSEQFF
TGTGCCAGCAGTTTAAAGCTAGCGGCCCATGTCAGCGAGCAGTTCTTC
>.|TRBV4-2|.|13|TRBJ2-3
CASRLARTDTQYF
TGTGCCAGCAGGCTAGCCAGGACAGATACGCAGTATTTT
>.|TRBV19|.|15|TRBJ2-5
CASSIGGGGLETQYF
TGTGCCAGTAGTATAGGGGGGGGCGGATTGGAGACCCAGTACTTC
>.|TRBV28|.|18|TRBJ1-2
CASSLLEGREDTNYGYTF
TGTGCCAGCAGTTTATTGGAAGGGAGGGAAGATACTAACTATGGCTACACCTTC
>.|TRBV2|few|13|TRBJ1-2
CASSAAADYGYTF
TGTGCCAGCAGTGCGGCGGCTGACTATGGCTACACCTTC
>TRBD2|TRBV4-2|.|16|TRBJ2-1
CASSQQLAGGNNEQFF
TGTGCCAGCAGCCAGCAACTAGCGGGGGGGAACAATGAGCAGTTCTTC
>.|TRBV5-4|.|13|TRBJ2-5
CASSWGFQETQYF
TGTGCCAGCAGCTGGGGCTTCCAAGAGACCCAGTACTTC